Presented here are 9 T cell receptor beta chains from one specimen sequenced in a study of CXCR3-negative and CXCR3-positive naive CD8 T cells. Study-wide results and caveats: When CXCR3-positive naive cells were set against CXCR3-negative naive cells, the former had more hydrophobic TRB CDR3s.

These receptors have no known antigen. Each TRB cDNA library was prepared by 5' RACE (with UMI labels). One entry per CDR3 protein, without DNA, is what TCRdb gives after re-calling the 5' RACE reads. Recorded for this sample: around 150,000 distinct CDR3 sequences. Sample: naive CXCR3+ CD8+ T cells from blood. Subset of the sample: CD45RO-CCR7+CD27+CD95- naive CD8+ T cells expressing CXCR3 (TNR3+). Every receptor here comes from a human donor in good health. Some clones in this sample may be carry-over from other donors' samples.

The rearrangement links TRBV27 to TRBJ2-1; TCRdb outputs TRBD1, but without DNA this stays unchecked. Germline lookup yields CDR1 MNHEY and CDR2 SMNVEV (reference sequence). This CDR3 contains 14 residues. The CDR3 spells CASSFGQGYNEQFF.

The chain joins TRBV20-1 to TRBJ2-1; no DNA is available, so the TRBD2 call from TCRdb remains unchecked. There are 15 residues in the CDR3. Per germline, CDR1 DFQATT and CDR2 SNEGSKA (reference sequence). The CDR3 loop reads CSARDEREGLNEQFF.

This chain links TRBV3-1 with TRBJ2-1; the D call from TCRdb, TRBD2, cannot be confirmed without DNA. The CDR3 runs 17 residues. Germline CDR1 LGHDT, CDR2 YNNKEL (reference sequence). CDR3 protein: CASSQDISSGSRDEQFF.

The rearrangement joins TRBV29-1 to TRBJ2-7. The length of the CDR3 is 13 residues. Germline lookup yields CDR1 SQVTM and CDR2 ANQGSEA. The chain's CDR3 is CSVVGGISYEQYF.

The chain couples TRBV29-1 to TRBJ1-1; the TCRdb call, TRBD1, lacks DNA for checking. The CDR3 is made up of 12 amino acids. Germline CDR1 is SQVTM and CDR2 is ANQGSEA. The CDR3 sequence is CSVELEGTEAFF.

The chain links TRBV6-6 to TRBJ2-1; the D gene TCRdb calls, TRBD2, cannot be checked with no DNA. The CDR3 is 16 residues long. Looked up from germline, CDR1 is MNHNY and CDR2 is SVGAGI (reference sequence). CDR3 protein: CASRKKAGTPNNEQFF.

The chain links TRBV12-3 or TRBV12-4 to TRBJ2-1; the D call from TCRdb, TRBD1, cannot be confirmed without DNA. CDR3 size: 15 residues. The CDR3 loop is CASSGTGEAGNEQFF.

CDR3 sequence reads: CASSQVTGAYYEQYF. V is TRBV4-3 and J is TRBJ2-7; TCRdb lists TRBD1, though no DNA is available to test this call. The CDR3 covers 15 residues. Germline V CDR1 and CDR2: LGHNA, YSLEER.

The chain carries TRBV3-1 and TRBJ2-7. CDR1 and CDR2 from the germline V gene are LGHDT and YNNKEL (reference sequence). CDR3 length: 11 amino acids. CDR3 protein: CASSPGWEQYF.